This T cell receptor beta chain was captured in a study of blood T cell repertoires in COVID-19. Study background: Material from acute and convalescent COVID-19 was sourced from the United States, Italy and Spain.

V was shortened by 4 bases and J by 1 base, with 14 bases between the two germline ends. The CDR3 contains 16 residues. Per the germline V gene, CDR1 is SGHRS and CDR2 is YFSETQ. This clone was recorded a few times. TCRdb's table, derived via immunoSEQ multiplex PCR, lists solely in-frame clones and lacks some. The table records around 40,000 clones, over 75% of them present only once. The specimen was peripheral blood. The receptor's source is a man aged 80 or over with active or convalescent COVID-19. This chain joins TRBV5-1 and TRBJ2-2, with a weak D call TRBD1 (6 bases). CDR3 coding DNA: TGCGCCAGCAGCCCCCCCGGGACACAGAACACCGGGGAGCTGTTTTTT. This translates into CASSPPGTQNTGELFF.